Sequencing of this TCR beta chain was carried out in a study of response to subunit inactivated influenza vaccine. General study findings and limits: It was the authors' suggestion that each seasonal influenza vaccination recruits few new T cells.

This clonotype was seen more than once but under ten times. Its antigen is currently unknown. From the RT-PCR reads, TCRdb called clonotypes with MiXCR, one entry per CDR3 protein. The data contain approximately 300,000 distinct CDR3 sequences, about 20% of them singletons. Germline values: CDR1 KGHSH, CDR2 LQKENI. This CDR3 contains 14 residues. V dropped 2 bases and J dropped 2 bases, with 10 bases sitting between them. This sequence was found in a man between 45 and 75 years old who received an inactivated influenza vaccine. This chain connects TRBV18 to TRBJ2-7; D perhaps matches TRBD2 (5 bases). Sequences were derived from PBMCs from blood, sampled 21 months after vaccination. CDR3 sequence reads: CASSPGGTAYEQYF. The CDR3 nucleotides read TGTGCCAGCTCACCAGGAGGCACAGCCTACGAGCAGTACTTC.